These T cell receptor beta chains were read from a single sample in a study of cytomegalovirus exposure and HLA in healthy donors. The protocol was immunoSEQ multiplex PCR, while the TCRdb copy is restricted to in-frame clones and leaves out a portion. The sample contains under 200,000 clones, around 82% of which appear only once. The sample consisted of PBMCs. The receptors were gathered from a man aged 60 to 69 in good health and CMV-seronegative. CDR3s include the opening cysteine and the closing phenylalanine or tryptophan. A D gene is named only where the DNA matches it firmly. The size of a clone is reported for some rows only, either as once, few or many, or as a class for expanded clones.

clone_size cdr3_length d_call j_call v_call cdr3_aa cdr3_nt
- 15 - TRBJ2-2 TRBV7-9 CASSPGTGLTGELFF TGTGCCAGCAGCCCCGGGACGGGACTCACCGGGGAGCTGTTTTTT
- 15 TRBD1 TRBJ1-2 TRBV2 CASSQGQGARYGYTF TGTGCCAGCAGTCAAGGCCAGGGGGCGAGATATGGCTACACCTTC
- 15 - TRBJ2-2 TRBV6-4 CASTPIGGNTGELFF TGTGCCAGCACCCCAATAGGGGGGAACACCGGGGAGCTGTTTTTT
- 14 - TRBJ1-2 TRBV2 CASSADMEVGGYTF TGTGCCAGCAGTGCCGACATGGAGGTGGGAGGCTACACCTTC
once 21 TRBD2 TRBJ2-6 TRBV15 CATSRIGTSGRIVSGANVLTF TGTGCCACCAGCAGAATAGGGACTAGCGGGAGGATTGTCTCTGGGGCCAACGTCCTGACTTTC
- 18 TRBD1 TRBJ2-5 TRBV27 CASSLLGTGGALYETQYF TGTGCCAGCAGTTTACTCGGGACAGGGGGCGCATTGTACGAGACCCAGTACTTC
- 14 TRBD1 TRBJ1-3 TRBV10-1 CASSDRGAGNTIYF TGCGCCAGCAGTGACAGGGGGGCTGGAAACACCATATATTTT
- 16 TRBD1 TRBJ1-1 TRBV5-1 CASRPRGWGKNTEAFF TGCGCCAGCCGGCCCAGGGGGTGGGGGAAGAACACTGAAGCTTTCTTT
- 12 - TRBJ1-2 TRBV6-1 CASSTGHYGYTF TGTGCCAGCAGTACAGGGCACTATGGCTACACCTTC
- 10 TRBD2 TRBJ2-7 TRBV20-1 CSAGGIEQYF TGCAGCGCGGGAGGTATCGAGCAGTACTTC
- 15 TRBD2 TRBJ2-7 TRBV28 CASSPLAGARYEQYF TGTGCCAGCAGTCCGCTAGCGGGAGCTAGATACGAGCAGTACTTC
- 16 - TRBJ2-1 TRBV30 CAWSVLGGSSYNEQFF TGTGCCTGGAGTGTACTAGGGGGTAGCTCCTACAATGAGCAGTTCTTC
- 15 - TRBJ2-7 TRBV2 CASSEAPGRAYEQYF TGTGCCAGCAGTGAAGCGCCCGGGCGGGCCTACGAGCAGTACTTC
- 12 - TRBJ2-5 TRBV2 CASSRGVETQYF TGTGCCAGCAGCAGGGGTGTGGAGACCCAGTACTTC
- 17 TRBD1 TRBJ2-3 TRBV2 CASSEPPGQESTDTQYF TGTGCCAGCAGTGAACCCCCGGGACAGGAGAGCACAGATACGCAGTATTTT
once 15 - TRBJ2-3 TRBV7-7 CASSSSGGSTDTQYF TGTGCCAGCAGCTCCTCCGGCGGGAGCACAGATACGCAGTATTTT
many 13 - TRBJ1-1 TRBV2 CATETGLNTEAFF TGTGCCACCGAGACAGGCTTGAACACTGAAGCTTTCTTT
- 11 - TRBJ1-5 TRBV28 CASSFRQPQHF TGTGCCAGCAGTTTTCGTCAGCCCCAGCATTTT
- 14 TRBD1 TRBJ1-1 TRBV2 CASLTGQGYTEAFF TGTGCCAGCTTAACTGGACAGGGGTACACTGAAGCTTTCTTT
- 15 TRBD2 TRBJ2-7 TRBV5-6 CASSLTSGRIYEQYF TGTGCCAGCAGCTTGACTAGCGGGAGGATCTACGAGCAGTACTTC
- 15 - TRBJ1-3 TRBV27 CASSLARTPGNTIYF TGTGCCAGCAGTTTGGCTAGGACACCTGGAAACACCATATATTTT
- 15 TRBD1 TRBJ2-1 TRBV6-5 CASSRGTGHYNEQFF TGTGCCAGCAGTAGGGGGACAGGGCATTACAATGAGCAGTTCTTC
once 14 TRBD1 TRBJ2-7 TRBV7-9 CASSLRDRGNEQYF TGTGCCAGCAGCCTACGGGACAGGGGGAACGAGCAGTACTTC
- 15 - TRBJ2-1 TRBV6-1 CASRRTGNSYNEQFF TGTGCCAGCAGGAGGACGGGAAACTCCTACAATGAGCAGTTCTTC
- 14 - TRBJ1-2 TRBV6-1 CASSAGQPNYGYTF TGTGCCAGCAGTGCAGGACAGCCTAACTATGGCTACACCTTC
- 12 - TRBJ1-2 TRBV29-1 CSETSAGFGYTF TGCAGCGAAACAAGCGCCGGGTTCGGCTACACCTTC
- 15 - TRBJ2-1 TRBV10-3 CAISDWTGSGNEQFF TGTGCCATCAGTGACTGGACGGGGTCTGGCAATGAGCAGTTCTTC
- 13 - TRBJ2-7 TRBV11-3 CASSLVESGEQYF TGTGCCAGCAGCTTAGTGGAGTCGGGCGAGCAGTACTTC
- 19 - TRBJ1-2 TRBV5-4 CASSPRRGVQGVEAYGYTF TGTGCCAGCAGCCCACGCCGGGGGGTTCAGGGTGTTGAGGCCTATGGCTACACCTTC
- 14 - TRBJ2-4 TRBV18 CASSGQGGKNIQYF TGTGCCAGCTCAGGACAGGGAGGGAAAAACATTCAGTACTTC
few 14 TRBD1 TRBJ2-7 TRBV5-6 CASSFGRGRSEQYF TGTGCCAGCAGCTTTGGCAGGGGGCGTTCCGAGCAGTACTTC
- 16 - TRBJ2-3 TRBV5-4 CASNKRGRGNTDTQYF TGTGCCAGCAATAAACGGGGGCGGGGGAACACAGATACGCAGTATTTT
- 14 TRBD2 TRBJ2-7 TRBV9 CASSVGTRLGEQYF TGTGCCAGCAGCGTCGGGACTAGACTAGGGGAGCAGTACTTC
- 14 TRBD1 TRBJ1-1 TRBV6-1 CASSERGTGSEAFF TGTGCCAGCAGTGAAAGGGGGACAGGGTCTGAAGCTTTCTTT
- 13 TRBD1 TRBJ2-7 TRBV29-1 CSAGQGPSYEQYF TGCAGCGCGGGACAGGGTCCATCCTACGAGCAGTACTTC
- 15 - TRBJ2-7 TRBV7-2 CASSYTGTPLSEQYF TGTGCCAGCAGCTACACCGGGACACCACTGTCCGAGCAGTACTTC
- 19 TRBD2 TRBJ2-4 TRBV28 CASSSQTSGRALAKNIQYF TGTGCCAGCAGTTCCCAGACTAGCGGGAGGGCCCTAGCCAAAAACATTCAGTACTTC
- 13 - TRBJ1-2 TRBV14 CASSQVGLSGYTF TGTGCCAGCAGCCAAGTGGGGCTTAGTGGCTACACCTTC
few 17 - TRBJ1-1 TRBV27 CASSRLLMGRMNTEAFF TGTGCCAGCAGTCGACTCTTGATGGGGAGGATGAACACTGAAGCTTTCTTT
- 12 TRBD1 TRBJ1-2 TRBV6-6 CASTDDRAGYTF TGTGCCAGCACCGACGACAGGGCGGGCTACACCTTC
- 14 - TRBJ2-2 TRBV5-1 CASSLPRGTGELFF TGCGCCAGCAGCTTGCCCAGGGGTACCGGGGAGCTGTTTTTT
- 18 TRBD2 TRBJ2-4 TRBV4-3 CASSQDPGLGRPKNIQYF TGCGCCAGCAGCCAAGATCCGGGACTAGGTCGGCCCAAAAACATTCAGTACTTC